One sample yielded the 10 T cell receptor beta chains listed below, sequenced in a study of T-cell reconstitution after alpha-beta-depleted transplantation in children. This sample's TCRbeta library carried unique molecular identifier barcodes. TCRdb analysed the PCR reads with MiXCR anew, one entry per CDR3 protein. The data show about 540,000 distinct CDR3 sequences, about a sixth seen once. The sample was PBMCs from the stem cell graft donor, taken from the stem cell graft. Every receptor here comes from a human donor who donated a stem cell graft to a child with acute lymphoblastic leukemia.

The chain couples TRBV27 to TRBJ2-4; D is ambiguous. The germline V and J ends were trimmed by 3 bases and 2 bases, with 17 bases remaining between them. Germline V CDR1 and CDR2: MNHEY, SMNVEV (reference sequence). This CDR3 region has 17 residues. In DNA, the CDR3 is TGTGCCAGCAGTTTCACCGGCCAATGGGTGACCAAAAACATTCAGTACTTC. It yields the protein CASSFTGQWVTKNIQYF.

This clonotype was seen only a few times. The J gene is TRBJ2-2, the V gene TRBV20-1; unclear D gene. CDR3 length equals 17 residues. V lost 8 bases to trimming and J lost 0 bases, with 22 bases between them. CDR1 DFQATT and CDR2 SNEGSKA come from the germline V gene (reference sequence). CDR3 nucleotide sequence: TGCAGTCCACAACCGGGCCACTTCGCCCCGAACACCGGGGAGCTGTTTTTT. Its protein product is CSPQPGHFAPNTGELFF.

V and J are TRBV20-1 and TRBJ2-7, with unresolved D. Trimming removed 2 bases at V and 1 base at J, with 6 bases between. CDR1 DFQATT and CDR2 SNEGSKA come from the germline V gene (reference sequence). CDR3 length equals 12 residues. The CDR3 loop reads CSARPSSYEQYF. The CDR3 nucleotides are TGCAGTGCTAGACCAAGTTCCTACGAGCAGTACTTC.

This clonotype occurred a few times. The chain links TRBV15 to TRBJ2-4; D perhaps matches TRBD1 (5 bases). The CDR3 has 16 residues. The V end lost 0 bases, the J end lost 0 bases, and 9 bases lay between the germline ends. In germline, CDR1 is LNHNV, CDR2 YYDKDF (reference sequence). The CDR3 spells CATSREGAIAKNIQYF. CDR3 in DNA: TGTGCCACCAGCAGAGAAGGGGCCATAGCCAAAAACATTCAGTACTTC.

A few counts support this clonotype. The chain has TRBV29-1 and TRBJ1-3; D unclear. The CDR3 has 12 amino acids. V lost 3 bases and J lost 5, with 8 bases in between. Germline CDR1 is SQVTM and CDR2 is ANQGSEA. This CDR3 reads CSVEDVRNTIYF. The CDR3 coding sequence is TGCAGCGTTGAGGACGTAAGAAACACCATATATTTT.

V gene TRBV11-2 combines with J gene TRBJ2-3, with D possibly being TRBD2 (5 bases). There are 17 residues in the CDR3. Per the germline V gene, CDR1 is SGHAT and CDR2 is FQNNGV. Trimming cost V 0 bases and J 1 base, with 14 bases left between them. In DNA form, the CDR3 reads TGTGCCAGCAGCTTAGATGGTACAGCGGCTCGCACAGATACGCAGTATTTT. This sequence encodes CASSLDGTAARTDTQYF. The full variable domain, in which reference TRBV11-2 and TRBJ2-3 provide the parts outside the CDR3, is EAGVAQSPRYKIIEKRQSVAFWCNPISGHATLYWYQQILGQGPKLLIQFQNNGVVDDSQLPKDRFSAERLKGVDSTLKIQPAKLEDSAVYLCASSLDGTAARTDTQYFGPGTRLTVL.

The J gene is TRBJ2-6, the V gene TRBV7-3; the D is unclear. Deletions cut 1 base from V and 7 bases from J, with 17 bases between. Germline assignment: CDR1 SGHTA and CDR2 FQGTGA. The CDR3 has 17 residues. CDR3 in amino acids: CASSLNGGALGANVLTF. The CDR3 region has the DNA TGTGCCAGCAGCTTAAATGGCGGAGCTCTGGGTGCCAACGTCCTGACTTTC.

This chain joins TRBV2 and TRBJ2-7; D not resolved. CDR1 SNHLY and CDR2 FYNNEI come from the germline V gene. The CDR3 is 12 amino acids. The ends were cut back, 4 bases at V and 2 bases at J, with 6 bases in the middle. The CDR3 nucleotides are TGTGCCAGCAGTGTTCCGACCTACGAGCAGTACTTC. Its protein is CASSVPTYEQYF. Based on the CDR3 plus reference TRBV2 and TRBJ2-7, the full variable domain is EPEVTQTPSHQVTQMGQEVILRCVPISNHLYFYWYRQILGQKVEFLVSFYNNEISEKSEIFDDQFSVERPDGSNFTLKIRSTKLEDSAMYFCASSVPTYEQYFGPGTRLTVT.

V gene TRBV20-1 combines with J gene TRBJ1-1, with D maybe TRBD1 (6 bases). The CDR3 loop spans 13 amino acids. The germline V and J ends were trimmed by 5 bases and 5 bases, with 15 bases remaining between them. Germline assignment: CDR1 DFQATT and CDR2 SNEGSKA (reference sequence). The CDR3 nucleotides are TGCAGTGCTCACACAGGGAAGGAGACTGAAGCTTTCTTT. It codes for CSAHTGKETEAFF.

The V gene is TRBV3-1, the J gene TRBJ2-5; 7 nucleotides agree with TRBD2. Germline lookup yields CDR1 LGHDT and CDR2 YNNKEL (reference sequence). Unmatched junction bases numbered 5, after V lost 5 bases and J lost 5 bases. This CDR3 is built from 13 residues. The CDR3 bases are TGTGCCAGCAGCGCGGGACTAATGGAGACCCAGTACTTC. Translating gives CASSAGLMETQYF.